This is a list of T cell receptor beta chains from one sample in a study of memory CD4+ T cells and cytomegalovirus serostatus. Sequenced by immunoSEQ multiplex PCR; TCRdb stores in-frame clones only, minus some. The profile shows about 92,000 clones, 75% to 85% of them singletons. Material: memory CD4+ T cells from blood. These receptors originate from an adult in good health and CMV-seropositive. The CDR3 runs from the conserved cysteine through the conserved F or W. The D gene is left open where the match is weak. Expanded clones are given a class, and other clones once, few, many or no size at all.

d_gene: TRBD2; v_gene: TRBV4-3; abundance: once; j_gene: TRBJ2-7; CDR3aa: CASSQLTSGTYEQYF; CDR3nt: TGCGCCAGCAGCCAGTTGACTAGCGGCACCTACGAGCAGTACTTC
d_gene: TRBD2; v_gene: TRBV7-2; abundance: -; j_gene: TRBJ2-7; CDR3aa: CASSLVSGNAEQYF; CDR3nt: TGTGCCAGCAGCTTAGTTAGCGGGAATGCCGAGCAGTACTTC
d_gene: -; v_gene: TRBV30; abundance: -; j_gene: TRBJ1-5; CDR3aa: CAWSRNSNQPQHF; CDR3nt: TGTGCCTGGTCCCGAAATAGCAATCAGCCCCAGCATTTT
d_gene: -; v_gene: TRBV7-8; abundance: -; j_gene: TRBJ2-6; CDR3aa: CASSLVVGGGANVLTF; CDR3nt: TGTGCCAGCAGCTTAGTGGTTGGCGGTGGGGCCAACGTCCTGACTTTC
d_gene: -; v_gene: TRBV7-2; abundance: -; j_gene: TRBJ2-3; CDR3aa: CASSYSTDTQYF; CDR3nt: TGTGCCAGCAGCTACAGCACAGATACGCAGTATTTT
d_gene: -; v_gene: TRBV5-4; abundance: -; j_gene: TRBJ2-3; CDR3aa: CASSTGRGADTQYF; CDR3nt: TGTGCCAGCAGCACCGGACGCGGCGCAGATACGCAGTATTTT
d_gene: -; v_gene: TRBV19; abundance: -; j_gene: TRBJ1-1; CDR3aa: CASSMGTWGAGSTEAFF; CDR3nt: TGTGCCAGTAGTATGGGAACCTGGGGGGCCGGGAGCACTGAAGCTTTCTTT
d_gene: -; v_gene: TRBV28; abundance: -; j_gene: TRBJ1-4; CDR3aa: CASSLALGKLFF; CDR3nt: TGTGCCAGCAGTTTGGCCCTAGGAAAACTGTTTTTT
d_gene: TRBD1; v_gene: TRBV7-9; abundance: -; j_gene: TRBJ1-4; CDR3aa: CASSSTPGRDRNEKLFF; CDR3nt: TGTGCCAGCAGTTCTACTCCCGGAAGGGACAGAAATGAAAAACTGTTTTTT
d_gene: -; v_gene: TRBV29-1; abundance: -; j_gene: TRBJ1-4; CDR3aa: CSAGGKSEKLFF; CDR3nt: TGCAGCGCGGGGGGAAAGAGTGAAAAACTGTTTTTT
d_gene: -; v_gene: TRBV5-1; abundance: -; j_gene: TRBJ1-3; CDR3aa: CASSLSGRAGNTIYF; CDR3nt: TGCGCCAGCAGCTTGTCAGGGAGGGCTGGAAACACCATATATTTT
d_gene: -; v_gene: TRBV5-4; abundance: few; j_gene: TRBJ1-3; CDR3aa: CASSLQTGSGNTIYF; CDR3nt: TGTGCCAGCAGCTTACAGACAGGCTCTGGAAACACCATATATTTT
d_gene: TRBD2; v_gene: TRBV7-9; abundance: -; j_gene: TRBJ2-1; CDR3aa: CASSLAGGPVREQFF; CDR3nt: TGTGCCAGCAGCTTAGCGGGAGGGCCTGTACGGGAGCAGTTCTTC
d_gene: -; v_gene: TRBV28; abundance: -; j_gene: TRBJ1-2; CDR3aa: CASSPTGSRGYTF; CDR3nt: TGTGCCAGCAGCCCAACAGGGTCGCGAGGCTACACCTTC
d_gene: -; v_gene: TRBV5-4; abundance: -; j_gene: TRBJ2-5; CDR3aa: CASSPYAETQYF; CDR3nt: TGTGCCAGCAGCCCATATGCAGAGACCCAGTACTTC
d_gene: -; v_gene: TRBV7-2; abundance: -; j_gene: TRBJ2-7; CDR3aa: CASRFGHGGSYEQYF; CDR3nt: TGTGCCAGCAGATTTGGACACGGAGGATCCTACGAGCAGTACTTC
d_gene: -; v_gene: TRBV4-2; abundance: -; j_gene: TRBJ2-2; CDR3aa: CASSQTQADAGELFF; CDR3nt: TGTGCCAGCAGCCAGACCCAAGCCGACGCCGGGGAGCTGTTTTTT
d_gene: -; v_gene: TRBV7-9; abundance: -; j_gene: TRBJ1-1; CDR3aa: CASSLRGTEAFF; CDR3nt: TGTGCCAGCAGCTTACGGGGGACTGAAGCTTTCTTT
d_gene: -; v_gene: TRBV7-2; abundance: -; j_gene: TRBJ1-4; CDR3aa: CASSLGKEKLFF; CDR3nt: TGTGCCAGCAGCTTGGGAAAGGAAAAACTGTTTTTT
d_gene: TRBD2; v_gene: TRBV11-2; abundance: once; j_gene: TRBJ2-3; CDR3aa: CASSLGGGRSTDTQYF; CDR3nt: TGTGCCAGCAGCCTCGGCGGCGGGAGGTCGACAGATACGCAGTATTTT
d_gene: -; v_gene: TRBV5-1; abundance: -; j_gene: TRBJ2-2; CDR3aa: CASSLAGHLNTGELFF; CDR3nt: TGCGCCAGCAGCTTGGCGGGACACCTTAACACCGGGGAGCTGTTTTTT
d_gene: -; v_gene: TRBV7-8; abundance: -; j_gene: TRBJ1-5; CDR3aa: CASSLAGTDQPQHF; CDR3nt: TGTGCCAGCAGCTTAGCAGGCACTGATCAGCCCCAGCATTTT
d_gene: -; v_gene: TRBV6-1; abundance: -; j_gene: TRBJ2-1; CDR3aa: CASSEIGGHPYNEQFF; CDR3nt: TGTGCCAGCAGTGAAATCGGTGGACACCCCTACAATGAGCAGTTCTTC
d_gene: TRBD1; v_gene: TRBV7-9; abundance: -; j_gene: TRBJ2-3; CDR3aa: CASSFTARGDTQYF; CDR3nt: TGTGCCAGCAGCTTCACGGCCAGGGGGGATACGCAGTATTTT
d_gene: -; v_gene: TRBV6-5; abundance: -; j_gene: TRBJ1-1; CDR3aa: CASSYAGIHLNTEAFF; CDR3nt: TGTGCCAGCAGTTACGCGGGGATCCACTTGAACACTGAAGCTTTCTTT
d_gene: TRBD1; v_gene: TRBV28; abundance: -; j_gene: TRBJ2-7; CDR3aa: CASSGLGTGEGEQYF; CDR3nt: TGTGCCAGCAGTGGATTGGGGACAGGGGAAGGAGAGCAGTACTTC
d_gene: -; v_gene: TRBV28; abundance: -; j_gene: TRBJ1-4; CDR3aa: CASSLPSIGGREKLFF; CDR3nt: TGTGCCAGCAGTTTACCCTCGATCGGAGGGCGGGAAAAACTGTTTTTT
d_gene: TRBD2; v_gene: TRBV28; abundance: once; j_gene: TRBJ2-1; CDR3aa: CASRPFGGGSYNEQFF; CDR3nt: TGTGCCAGCAGGCCCTTTGGGGGGGGCTCCTACAATGAGCAGTTCTTC
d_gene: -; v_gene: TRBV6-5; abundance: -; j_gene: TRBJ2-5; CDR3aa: CASSYPGPKGTQYF; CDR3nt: TGTGCCAGCAGTTACCCCGGGCCCAAGGGGACCCAGTACTTC
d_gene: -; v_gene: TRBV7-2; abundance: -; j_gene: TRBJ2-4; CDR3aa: CASSLVEAGANIQYF; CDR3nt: TGTGCCAGCAGCTTAGTTGAGGCAGGGGCAAACATTCAGTACTTC